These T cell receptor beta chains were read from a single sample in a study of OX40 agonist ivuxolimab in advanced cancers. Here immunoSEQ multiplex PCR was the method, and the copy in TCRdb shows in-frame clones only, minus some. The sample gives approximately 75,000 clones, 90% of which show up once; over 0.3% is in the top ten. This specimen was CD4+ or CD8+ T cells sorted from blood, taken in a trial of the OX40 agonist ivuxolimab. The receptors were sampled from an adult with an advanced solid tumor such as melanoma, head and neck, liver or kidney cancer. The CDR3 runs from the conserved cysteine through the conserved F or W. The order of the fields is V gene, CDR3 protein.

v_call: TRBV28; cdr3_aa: CASSSYLDSPSFSYEQYF
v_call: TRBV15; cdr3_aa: CATSRDRGKTQYF
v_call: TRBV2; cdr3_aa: CASIRDMNTEAFF
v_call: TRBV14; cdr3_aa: CASSSGGGDTDTQYF
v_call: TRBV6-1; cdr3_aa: CASSQGKQGAREKLFF
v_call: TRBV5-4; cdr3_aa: CASSPSGTEGEKLFF
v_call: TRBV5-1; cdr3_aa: CASSRGVAGTTQETQYF
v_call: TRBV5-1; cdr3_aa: CASSPIAGGPVRSEQFF
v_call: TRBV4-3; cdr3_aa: CASSQASGSYEQYF
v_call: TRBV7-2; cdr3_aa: CASSLNRETGYTF
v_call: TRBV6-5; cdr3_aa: CASRGPSPYEKLFF
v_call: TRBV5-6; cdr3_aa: CASAIRVEETQYF
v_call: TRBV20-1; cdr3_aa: CSASAPAEAFF
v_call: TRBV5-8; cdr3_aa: CASSLDSGSYNEQFF
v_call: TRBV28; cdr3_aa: CASSTAIGLADTDTQYF
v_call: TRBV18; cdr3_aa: CASSPVPDTQYF
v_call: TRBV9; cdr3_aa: CASSAGQGSNTEAFF
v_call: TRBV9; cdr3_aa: CASSVGSGGYEQYF
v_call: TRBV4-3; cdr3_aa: CASSPYSGGWTGELFF
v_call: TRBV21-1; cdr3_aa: CASRSKASVFVQGANSPLHF
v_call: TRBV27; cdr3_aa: CASSSRGPQETQYF
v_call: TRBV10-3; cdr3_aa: CAISESGGGYEQYF
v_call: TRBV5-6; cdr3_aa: CASSLIGSQETQYF
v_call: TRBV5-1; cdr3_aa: CASSLSGGADTQYF
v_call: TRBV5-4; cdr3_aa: CASSHGELAGKEQFF
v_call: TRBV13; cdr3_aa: CASSQLAGGPDEQYF
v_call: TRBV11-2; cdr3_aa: CASSLGLGNQETQYF
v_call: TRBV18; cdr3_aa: CASSPSGRSEQYF
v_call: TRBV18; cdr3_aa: CASSPLLVDGRGNTEAFF
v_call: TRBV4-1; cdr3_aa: CASSHLLGQPDTQYF
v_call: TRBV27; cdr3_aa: CASSFNENTEAFF
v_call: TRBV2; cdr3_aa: CASSEAGPGRGTTNEKLFF
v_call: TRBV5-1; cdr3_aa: CASSLDPGGLYGYTF
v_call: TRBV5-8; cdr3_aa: CASSSWEVYEQYF
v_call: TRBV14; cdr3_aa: CASSHRTVSYNEQFF
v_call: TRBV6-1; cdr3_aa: CASSEAGGHQAQYF
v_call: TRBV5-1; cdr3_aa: CASSAGASTNTEAFF
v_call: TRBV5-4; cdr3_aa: CASSLTGGSGYTF
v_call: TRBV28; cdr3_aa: CASRTAGGNTEAFF
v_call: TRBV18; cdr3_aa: CASGTGVTNEKLFF
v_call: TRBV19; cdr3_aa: CATSESEKLFF
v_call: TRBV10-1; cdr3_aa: CASSESGAGGSYNEQFF
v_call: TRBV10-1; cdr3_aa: CASSGGGGAYEQYF
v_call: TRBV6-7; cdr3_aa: CASSPLPGRVGGELFF
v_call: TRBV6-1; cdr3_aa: CASSEAGNSPLHF
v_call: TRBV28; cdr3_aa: CASSPRGATTDTQYF
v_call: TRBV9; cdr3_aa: CASSATYGGDRDYEQYF
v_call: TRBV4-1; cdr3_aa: CASSQILAGGHSYEQYF
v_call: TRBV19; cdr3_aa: CASTKPGDSGANVLTF
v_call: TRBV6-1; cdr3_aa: CASSKSTDTQYF
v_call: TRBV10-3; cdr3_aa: CAISEMGAGVYNEQFF